One sample yielded the 25 T cell receptor beta chains listed below, sequenced in a study of blood T cell repertoires in COVID-19. Measured with immunoSEQ multiplex PCR; TCRdb has only the in-frame clones, and not every one. The sample contains 300,000 to 400,000 clones, around 89% of which appear only once. The sample consisted of PBMCs or T cells enriched from blood (not recorded which). Every receptor here comes from a woman aged 30 to 39 with acute COVID-19.

The gene calls are TRBV5-1 and TRBJ1-2; tentatively, D is TRBD1 (5 bases). Trimming left V 3 bases short and J 8 bases short, with 26 bases between. Germline V gene data show CDR1 as SGHRS and CDR2 as YFSETQ. The CDR3 runs 17 residues. The DNA of the CDR3 is TGCGCCAGCAGCTGGGGGGACCGGACTTGGGGCGTAGAAGGCTACACCTTC. This gives the protein CASSWGDRTWGVEGYTF.

The V gene is TRBV24-1, the J gene TRBJ2-5, with 8 bases identical to TRBD2. The CDR3 runs to 15 residues. Losses at the gene ends were 4 bases for V and 2 bases for J; bases not matched to a gene: 5. Germline CDR1 is KGHDR and CDR2 is SFDVKD. The CDR3 is CATSDPSGPQETQYF. For the CDR3, the DNA is TGTGCCACCAGTGACCCTAGCGGGCCACAAGAGACCCAGTACTTC.

This CDR3 is CASSPVDRGGNQPQHF. The CDR3 bases are TGTGCCAGCAGCCCCGTGGACAGGGGCGGCAATCAGCCCCAGCATTTT. The chain joins TRBV7-8 to TRBJ1-5; 9 bases match TRBD1. The CDR3 totals 16 residues. Germline values: CDR1 SGHVS, CDR2 FQNEAQ. V was clipped by 5 bases and J by 2 bases; unmatched bases: 7.

Worth noting for this clone: Germline is not matched at one junction end, which may reflect a read error. The gene calls are TRBV2 and TRBJ2-7; 8 bases match TRBD2. CDR3 length equals 12 residues. Germline CDR1 SNHLY, CDR2 FYNNEI. The CDR3 protein is CASSLQSRGVDF. As DNA, the CDR3 is TGTGCCAGCAGTTTACAGTCGCGGGGGGTTGACTTC.

The chain joins TRBV19 to TRBJ2-7; weak D call: TRBD1 (6 bases). CDR1 and CDR2 from the germline V gene are LNHDA and SQIVND (reference sequence). CDR3 length: 15 residues. The V gene lost 2 bases and the J gene lost 2 bases, with 13 bases spanning the gap. CDR3 DNA: TGTGCCAGTAGTATATATTCAACAGGGCCCTACGAGCAGTACTTC. It encodes CASSIYSTGPYEQYF. Using reference TRBV19 and TRBJ2-7 for the parts outside the CDR3, the full variable domain is DGGITQSPKYLFRKEGQNVTLSCEQNLNHDAMYWYRQDPGQGLRLIYYSQIVNDFQKGDIAEGYSVSREKKESFPLTVTSAQKNPTAFYLCASSIYSTGPYEQYFGPGTRLTVT.

The V and J genes are TRBV6-5 and TRBJ2-4, with D unclear. The V gene lost 4 bases and the J gene lost 0 bases, with 7 bases spanning the gap. This CDR3 spans 14 amino acids. Germline lookup yields CDR1 MNHEY and CDR2 SVGAGI. The CDR3 protein is CASSSSVAKNIQYF. For the CDR3, the DNA is TGTGCCAGCAGTTCGAGTGTAGCCAAAAACATTCAGTACTTC.

This clone occurred once. V gene TRBV19 combines with J gene TRBJ1-2, with 8 bases matching TRBD1. With 6 bases clipped from V and 4 bases from J, the junction kept 4 bases outside the gene matches. Germline V gene data show CDR1 as LNHDA and CDR2 as SQIVND (reference sequence). CDR3 size: 13 residues. The CDR3 DNA is TGTGCCAGTAGGGAACAGGGGGGCTATGGCTACACCTTC. It encodes CASREQGGYGYTF.

This clone was seen only once. The CDR3 spells CSVTRDTQKGDTQYF. For the CDR3, the DNA is TGCAGCGTTACCCGGGACACCCAAAAGGGAGATACGCAGTATTTT. This chain links TRBV29-1 with TRBJ2-3; D perhaps matches TRBD1 (6 bases). Germline CDR1 SQVTM, CDR2 ANQGSEA. This CDR3 is built from 15 residues. V gave up 5 bases and J gave up 5 bases, with 20 bases separating them.

J is TRBJ1-2 and V is TRBV29-1; D ambiguous. The V gene lost 6 bases and the J gene lost 10 bases, with 12 bases spanning the gap. From germline, CDR1 is SQVTM and CDR2 ANQGSEA. CDR3 length: 10 amino acids. The CDR3 DNA reads as TGCAGCGTATTCGACACATACTACACCTTC. It is translated as CSVFDTYYTF.

This clone appeared a single time. Other DNA sequences from this sample encode an identical CDR3 as well. This chain connects TRBV10-3 to TRBJ2-7; 9 bases align to TRBD1. CDR3 length: 14 amino acids. With 4 bases clipped from V and 1 base from J, the junction kept 2 bases outside the gene matches. Germline V gene data show CDR1 as ENHRY and CDR2 as SYGVKD. The CDR3 DNA sequence: TGTGCCATCAGTGGGACAGGGGTTTCCTACGAGCAGTACTTC. Translating it yields CAISGTGVSYEQYF.

This clone was picked up a small number of times. J is TRBJ1-2 and V is TRBV24-1; D possibly corresponds to TRBD1 (5 bases). CDR3 length: 15 residues. Germline V gene data show CDR1 as KGHDR and CDR2 as SFDVKD. The V gene lost 7 bases and the J gene lost 7 bases, with 21 bases spanning the gap. CDR3 nucleotide sequence: TGTGCCACCAGCGGGGGTGACGGGCCCTGGGGTGGCTACACCTTC. Translation: CATSGGDGPWGGYTF.

This chain uses TRBV4-1 with TRBJ2-3; weak D call: TRBD2 (6 bases). This CDR3 has 14 residues. V lost 2 bases to trimming and J lost 3 bases, with 9 bases between them. Per the germline V gene, CDR1 is MGHRA and CDR2 is YSYEKL. The CDR3 DNA follows: TGCGCCAGCAGCCAATTGGGGAGGACAGATACGCAGTATTTT. Amino acids: CASSQLGRTDTQYF.

The chain joins TRBV9 to TRBJ2-3, with 9 bases aligning to TRBD2. The CDR3 length is 19 residues. With V trimmed by 0 bases and J by 3 bases, 14 bases remained unmatched. Germline V gene sequence: CDR1 SGDLS, CDR2 YYNGEE. The CDR3 spells CASSVAVRGTSGPTDTQYF. CDR3 nucleotide sequence: TGTGCCAGCAGCGTAGCTGTTCGGGGTACTAGCGGGCCTACAGATACGCAGTATTTT.

This chain links TRBV19 with TRBJ1-5, with a possible D match to TRBD1 (6 bases). The V and J ends lost 7 bases and 4 bases respectively, with 23 bases between them. Germline-derived CDR1 and CDR2 are LNHDA and SQIVND (reference sequence). This CDR3 has 17 residues. CDR3 region: CASMVPRGGAENQPQHF. CDR3 nucleotide sequence: TGTGCCAGTATGGTCCCTAGGGGGGGGGCGGAAAATCAGCCCCAGCATTTT.

The V and J genes are TRBV29-1 and TRBJ2-4, with D possibly matching TRBD2 (5 bases). Trimming cost V 0 bases and J 0 bases, with 18 bases left between them. This CDR3 has 18 amino acids. Germline V lookup: CDR1 SQVTM, CDR2 ANQGSEA. CDR3 region: CSVEDVIRGSLAKNIQYF. CDR3 sequence (DNA): TGCAGCGTTGAAGATGTTATCCGGGGAAGTCTAGCCAAAAACATTCAGTACTTC.

V and J are TRBV10-1 and TRBJ2-1; possibly TRBD1 for D (5 bases). The CDR3 spans 15 residues. V was pared by 0 bases and J by 0 bases, with 6 bases between. Germline assignment: CDR1 WNHNN and CDR2 SYGVQD (reference sequence). The CDR3: CASSESTGSYNEQFF. DNA for the CDR3: TGCGCCAGCAGTGAGTCAACAGGCTCCTACAATGAGCAGTTCTTC.

The chain carries TRBV13 and TRBJ1-4; D may be TRBD1 (5 bases). This CDR3 comprises 16 residues. Looked up from germline, CDR1 is PRHDT and CDR2 is FYEKMQ (reference sequence). V gave up 2 bases and J gave up 5 bases, with 15 bases separating them. This CDR3 reads CASSLRDQGANEKLFF. The CDR3 DNA reads TGTGCCAGCAGCTTACGTGACCAAGGGGCCAATGAAAAACTGTTTTTT. The full variable domain, its missing parts supplied by reference TRBV13 and TRBJ1-4, is AAGVIQSPRHLIKEKRETATLKCYPIPRHDTVYWYQQGPGQDPQFLISFYEKMQSDKGSIPDRFSAQQFSDYHSELNMSSLELGDSALYFCASSLRDQGANEKLFFGSGTQLSVL.

V is TRBV12-3 or TRBV12-4 and J is TRBJ1-1; D gene unclear. The V end lost 6 bases, the J end lost 6 bases, and 11 bases lay between the germline ends. This CDR3 contains 12 residues. The CDR3 bases are TGTGCCAGCAGCCAACGACTTTCTGAAGCTTTCTTT. The encoded protein is CASSQRLSEAFF.

This clone occurred once. The rearrangement links TRBV29-1 to TRBJ1-2, with 7 bases identical to TRBD1. V trimming: 7 bases; J trimming: 2 bases; junction bases outside the gene matches: 4. Germline loops: CDR1 SQVTM, CDR2 ANQGSEA. The CDR3 has 12 residues. CDR3 sequence: CSAKTGNYGYTF. The CDR3 DNA reads as TGCAGCGCCAAGACAGGGAACTATGGCTACACCTTC. Drawing the rest from reference TRBV29-1 and TRBJ1-2, the complete variable domain is SAVISQKPSRDICQRGTSLTIQCQVDSQVTMMFWYRQQPGQSLTLIATANQGSEATYESGFVIDKFPISRPNLTFSTLTVSNMSPEDSSIYLCSAKTGNYGYTFGSGTRLTVV.

V and J are TRBV7-2 and TRBJ1-6; 11 nucleotides agree with TRBD1. Germline trimming cut 5 bases from V and 9 bases from J; bases unmatched to any gene: 9. Germline V gives CDR1 SGHTA, CDR2 FQGNSA. The CDR3 is 16 amino acids. This CDR3 is CASSLWDRGLGSPLHF. The CDR3 DNA sequence: TGTGCCAGCAGCCTTTGGGACAGGGGGTTAGGTTCACCCCTCCACTTT.

The chain uses TRBV19 and TRBJ1-1; 7 positions match TRBD1. CDR3 size: 16 residues. Germline lookup yields CDR1 LNHDA and CDR2 SQIVND (reference sequence). Trimming took 2 bases from V and 1 from J; bases not matched to a gene: 7. The CDR3 loop reads CASSISQRGPNTEAFF. The CDR3 nucleotides are TGTGCCAGTAGTATATCGCAGAGGGGGCCGAACACTGAAGCTTTCTTT.

The J gene is TRBJ1-2, the V gene TRBV5-4, with TRBD1 matching over 10 bases. The CDR3 is 14 residues long. Trimming removed 4 bases from V and 4 bases from J; junction bases left unmatched: 4. Germline V lookup: CDR1 SGHNT, CDR2 YYREEE (reference sequence). The CDR3 DNA reads TGTGCCAGCAGCCGGGACAGGGGATCCTATGGCTACACCTTC. This gives the protein CASSRDRGSYGYTF.

This clone has only one observation. V is TRBV28 and J is TRBJ2-7; 8 bases fit TRBD2. The germline V gene has CDR1 MDHEN and CDR2 SYDVKM. There are 14 residues in the CDR3. V was clipped by 5 bases and J by 3 bases; unmatched bases: 6. The chain's CDR3 is CASSRLAPDYEQYF. DNA of the CDR3: TGTGCCAGCAGTAGACTAGCGCCGGACTACGAGCAGTACTTC.

V gene TRBV30 combines with J gene TRBJ1-1; 8 bases are a match to TRBD1. V was pared by 4 bases and J by 1 base, with 11 bases of the junction left unmatched. This CDR3 has 16 residues. Looked up from germline, CDR1 is GTSNPN and CDR2 is SVGIG (reference sequence). The CDR3, as DNA: TGTGCCTGGATGGACAGGGAGTACGTCGGGAACACTGAAGCTTTCTTT. Translation gives CAWMDREYVGNTEAFF.

The V call is TRBV4-2, the J call TRBJ2-1, with D maybe TRBD1 (6 bases). The ends were cut back, 4 bases at V and 10 bases at J, with 14 bases in the middle. The length of the CDR3 is 13 residues. In germline, CDR1 is LGHNA, CDR2 YNFKEQ. CDR3 coding DNA: TGTGCCAGCAGCCTTTCGGACAGACCGGAGCAGTTCTTC. Translation gives CASSLSDRPEQFF.